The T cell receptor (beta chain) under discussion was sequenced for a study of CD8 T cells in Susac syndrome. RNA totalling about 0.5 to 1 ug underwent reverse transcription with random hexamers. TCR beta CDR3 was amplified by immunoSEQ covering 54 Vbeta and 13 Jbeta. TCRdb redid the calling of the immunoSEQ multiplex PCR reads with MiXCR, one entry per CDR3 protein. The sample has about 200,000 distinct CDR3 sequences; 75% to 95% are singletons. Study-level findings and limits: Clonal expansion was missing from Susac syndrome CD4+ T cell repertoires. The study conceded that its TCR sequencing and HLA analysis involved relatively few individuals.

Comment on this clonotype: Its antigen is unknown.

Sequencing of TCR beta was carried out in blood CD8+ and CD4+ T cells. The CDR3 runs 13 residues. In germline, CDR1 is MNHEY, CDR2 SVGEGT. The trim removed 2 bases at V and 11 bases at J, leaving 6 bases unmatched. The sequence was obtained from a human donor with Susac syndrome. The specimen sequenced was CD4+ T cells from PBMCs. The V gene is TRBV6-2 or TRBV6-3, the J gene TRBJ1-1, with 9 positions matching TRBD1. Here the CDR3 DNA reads TGTGCCAGCAGTTACACACAGGGGGCGCGGGCTTTCTTT. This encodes CASSYTQGARAFF.